This passage covers 30 T cell receptor beta chains from one sample sequenced in a study of cytomegalovirus exposure and HLA in healthy donors. It was with 60 Vbeta and 13 Jbeta primers that the PCR ran. Method: immunoSEQ multiplex PCR; TCRdb's copy keeps in-frame clones and lacks some. The data contain around 150,000 clones, nearly 80% of them singletons. The sample comprised PBMCs. The receptors stem from a woman between 45 and 65 years old in good health and CMV-seropositive.

This clone was recorded once. The rearrangement links TRBV2 to TRBJ1-2, with TRBD1 as a possible D gene (6 bases). In germline, CDR1 is SNHLY, CDR2 FYNNEI. The length of the CDR3 is 15 residues. Trimming left V 2 bases short and J 7 bases short, with 17 bases between. CDR3 in amino acids: CASSENGGRGVGYTF. CDR3 nucleotide sequence: TGTGCCAGCAGTGAAAATGGGGGGCGGGGGGTTGGCTACACCTTC.

This sequence joins TRBV7-9 and TRBJ1-2, with 8 bases matching TRBD1. Trimming took 3 bases from V and 0 from J; bases not matched to a gene: 12. This CDR3 spans 18 amino acids. Per germline, CDR1 SEHNR and CDR2 FQNEAQ (reference sequence). The CDR3 region is CASSFRGQRQGPNYGYTF. The CDR3 DNA is TGTGCCAGCAGCTTCAGGGGGCAAAGACAGGGCCCTAACTATGGCTACACCTTC.

J is TRBJ2-7 and V is TRBV19; 8 bases agree with TRBD1. The CDR3 has 13 residues. CDR1 LNHDA and CDR2 SQIVND come from the germline V gene (reference sequence). Trimming took 4 bases from V and 5 from J; bases not matched to a gene: 4. The CDR3: CASSTTGVHEQYF. CDR3 DNA sequence: TGTGCCAGTAGTACGACAGGGGTCCACGAGCAGTACTTC.

The V and J genes are TRBV27 and TRBJ2-3, with 9 nucleotides matching TRBD2. J lost 3 bases, V lost 3 bases, and 4 bases had no gene match. There are 15 residues in the CDR3. Germline V gene data show CDR1 as MNHEY and CDR2 as SMNVEV (reference sequence). The CDR3 protein is CASSFSAGGTDTQYF. DNA for the CDR3: TGTGCCAGCAGTTTCTCCGCGGGGGGGACAGATACGCAGTATTTT.

CDR3 DNA sequence: TGTGCCAGCTCACCCCCGACAGGGCTGGAGACCCAGTACTTC. It yields the protein CASSPPTGLETQYF. The J gene is TRBJ2-5, the V gene TRBV18; 7 bases line up with TRBD1. Germline loops: CDR1 KGHSH, CDR2 LQKENI. The CDR3 is made up of 14 amino acids. Trimming removed 3 bases from V and 5 bases from J; junction bases left unmatched: 6.

Only one count was recorded for this clone. This chain links TRBV7-2 with TRBJ2-3, with 12 bases aligning to TRBD2. V shed 3 bases and J 4 bases; nucleotides not matched to a gene: 11. Per germline, CDR1 SGHTA and CDR2 FQGNSA. The CDR3 consists of 18 residues. The CDR3 loop is CASSFPLAGGPNADTQYF. CDR3 bases: TGTGCCAGCAGCTTTCCCCTAGCGGGGGGGCCTAACGCAGATACGCAGTATTTT.

The chain links TRBV21-1 to TRBJ1-1; the table's D gene call, TRBD1, was not cross checked with the DNA. TRBV21-1 is assigned pseudogene status. The length of the CDR3 is 16 residues. CDR3 coding DNA: TGTGCCAGCAGCGGAAGGGGGCGAGGGGGGAACACTGAAGCTTTCTTT. Translating it yields CASSGRGRGGNTEAFF.

In its sample, this clone was seen a few times. This chain joins TRBV27 and TRBJ2-7, with 13 bases matching TRBD2. The junction had 4 bases not matched to a gene; V was cut back by 5 bases and J by 3 bases. This CDR3 contains 15 residues. Germline lookup yields CDR1 MNHEY and CDR2 SMNVEV (reference sequence). The CDR3 is CASSPRTSGGYEQYF. For the CDR3, the DNA is TGTGCCAGCAGTCCACGGACTAGCGGGGGCTACGAGCAGTACTTC.

The chain uses TRBV11-3 and TRBJ1-4; 7 nucleotides agree with TRBD1. This CDR3 is built from 15 residues. Trimming at V came to 8 bases and at J to 6 bases, leaving 12 bases not matched to a gene. Germline V lookup: CDR1 SGHNT, CDR2 YENEEA. CDR3 DNA sequence: TGTGCCAGCCCCGACAACAGGGGAAATGATGAAAAACTGTTTTTT. Encoded protein: CASPDNRGNDEKLFF.

The chain joins TRBV5-4 to TRBJ2-1; 7 nucleotides align to TRBD2. CDR1 and CDR2 (germline): SGHNT, YYREEE (reference sequence). This CDR3 contains 16 residues. V shed 4 bases, J shed 2 bases, and the junction held 9 bases outside the gene matches. The CDR3 DNA follows: TGTGCCAGCAGCGCGACTAGCACAGCACCCTACAATGAGCAGTTCTTC. Translating it yields CASSATSTAPYNEQFF.

The rearrangement joins TRBV7-9 to TRBJ1-5, with D perhaps TRBD1 (5 bases). Trimming pared 6 bases from V and 2 bases from J, leaving 14 bases between. The CDR3 totals 15 residues. From germline, CDR1 is SEHNR and CDR2 FQNEAQ (reference sequence). CDR3 sequence reads: CASSPGGGGNQPQHF. In nucleotides, the CDR3 is TGTGCCAGCAGTCCCGGGGGGGGAGGCAATCAGCCCCAGCATTTT.

The chain couples TRBV4-3 to TRBJ1-6; 8 positions match TRBD1. Germline V gene sequence: CDR1 LGHNA, CDR2 YSLEER. V shed 0 bases and J 10 bases; nucleotides not matched to a gene: 5. There are 15 residues in the CDR3. CDR3 protein: CASSQDYRGSSPLHF. The DNA of the CDR3 is TGCGCCAGCAGCCAAGATTACAGGGGGTCCTCACCCCTCCACTTT.

The count of this clone is one. CDR3 in amino acids: CASSLGAETQYF. The CDR3 region has the DNA TGTGCCAGCAGCTTAGGAGCAGAGACCCAGTACTTC. The chain carries TRBV7-9 and TRBJ2-5, with D unresolved. The CDR3 spans 12 residues. From germline, CDR1 is SEHNR and CDR2 FQNEAQ (reference sequence). V lost 1 base and J lost 4, with 4 bases in between.

The chain employs TRBV2 and TRBJ1-2; 12 bases agree with TRBD1. This CDR3 is built from 14 residues. V lost 5 bases and J lost 8; bases outside the gene matches: 6. The V gene's germline CDR1 is SNHLY and CDR2 FYNNEI. CDR3 coding DNA: TGTGCCAGCAGTTGGGACAGGGGGCCTAGGGGCTACACCTTC. Translated: CASSWDRGPRGYTF.

The count of this clone is one. The chain combines TRBV6-1 with TRBJ2-7, with 8 positions matching TRBD1. The CDR3 consists of 14 residues. V lost 7 bases and J lost 5; bases outside the gene matches: 10. Germline CDR1 and CDR2: MNHNS and SASEGT. CDR3 DNA sequence: TGTGCCAGCACCACTGTGGACAGGGTGGACGAGCAGTACTTC. Encoded protein: CASTTVDRVDEQYF.

This clone was seen only a few times. The chain employs TRBV19 and TRBJ1-4, with 9 bases that match TRBD1. The CDR3 totals 13 residues. Per the germline V gene, CDR1 is LNHDA and CDR2 is SQIVND (reference sequence). J gave up 9 bases and V 5 bases, and 4 bases lay outside the gene matches. CDR3 in DNA: TGTGCCAGTAGTTCGGACAGGGGACAAAAACTGTTTTTT. It is translated as CASSSDRGQKLFF.

With respect to this clone: Other DNA variants within this sample encode the same CDR3. The V call is TRBV18, the J call TRBJ1-1; D may be TRBD1 (6 bases). The CDR3 length is 13 residues. Germline V lookup: CDR1 KGHSH, CDR2 LQKENI. The V gene lost 3 bases and the J gene lost 1 base, with 6 bases spanning the gap. The CDR3 DNA reads TGTGCCAGCTCACCGGGACAGAACACTGAAGCTTTCTTT. It is translated as CASSPGQNTEAFF.

The chain is built from TRBV5-4 and TRBJ2-1; possible D gene TRBD1, 6 bases. The CDR3 sequence is 16 residues long. Per the germline V gene, CDR1 is SGHNT and CDR2 is YYREEE (reference sequence). Trimming cost V 4 bases and J 1 base, with 15 bases left between them. The CDR3 DNA sequence: TGTGCCAGCAGCCCCCGTGGGCAGGGGTCCTACAATGAGCAGTTCTTC. Translating it yields CASSPRGQGSYNEQFF.

As for this clone: The junction shows a germline mismatch at one end, possibly a read error. The chain uses TRBV28 and TRBJ2-7; 7 bases fit TRBD2. CDR3 length: 15 residues. Germline CDR1 and CDR2: MDHEN and SYDVKM. CDR3 region: CASSRPGGSSHEQYF. In nucleotides, the CDR3 is TGTGCCAGCAGTCGCCCCGGGGGGTCCTCCCACGAGCAGTACTTC.

The chain couples TRBV5-1 to TRBJ2-2, with no clear D. The CDR3 covers 13 residues. Germline V gives CDR1 SGHRS, CDR2 YFSETQ. CDR3 sequence (DNA): TGCGCTACCGTGGGCGCGAACACCGGGGAGCTGTTTTTT. Translating it yields CATVGANTGELFF.

This sequence joins TRBV5-1 and TRBJ2-7; 7 positions agree with TRBD2. The V and J ends lost 5 bases and 9 bases, in that order; junction bases with no gene match: 5. Germline V gene lookup returns CDR1 SGHRS and CDR2 YFSETQ. This CDR3 has 11 residues. The CDR3 spells CASSPGEGQYF. In DNA, the CDR3 is TGCGCCAGCAGTCCGGGGGAGGGGCAGTACTTC.

The rearrangement uses TRBV7-6 and TRBJ1-6, with TRBD1 matching 7 bases. The CDR3 covers 14 residues. The trim removed 3 bases at V and 7 bases at J, leaving 3 bases unmatched. The germline V gene encodes CDR1 SGHVS and CDR2 FNYEAQ. CDR3 coding DNA: TGTGCCAGCAGCTTGGGGACAGAGAATTCACCCCTCCACTTT. Translating gives CASSLGTENSPLHF.

The gene calls are TRBV18 and TRBJ1-1, with 7 positions matching TRBD1. Unmatched junction bases numbered 8, after V lost 3 bases and J lost 10 bases. Germline V CDR1 and CDR2: KGHSH, LQKENI. The CDR3 totals 13 residues. CDR3 coding DNA: TGTGCCAGCTCACCGACAGGGTTGGAAAGAGCTTTCTTT. It yields the protein CASSPTGLERAFF.

The chain couples TRBV5-1 to TRBJ2-1; perhaps TRBD2 as D (5 bases). V was pared by 0 bases and J by 9 bases, with 13 bases between. The CDR3 has 14 residues. Germline V CDR1 and CDR2: SGHRS, YFSETQ. CDR3 sequence (DNA): TGCGCCAGCAGCTTGGGGACTTCCTTTTTTGAGCAGTTCTTC. Translating gives CASSLGTSFFEQFF.

This clone was seen only a few times. The chain joins TRBV30 to TRBJ1-5, with a possible D match to TRBD1 (5 bases). Germline CDR1 GTSNPN, CDR2 SVGIG (reference sequence). CDR3 size: 15 residues. V was trimmed by 2 bases and J by 9 bases, leaving 20 bases between them. The CDR3 nucleotides are TGTGCCTGGAGTCTAACGGGGGTCTCCAATGGGCCCCAGCATTTT. It is translated as CAWSLTGVSNGPQHF.

This chain connects TRBV11-2 to TRBJ2-7; the D gene is possibly TRBD1 (6 bases). This CDR3 comprises 15 residues. Looked up from germline, CDR1 is SGHAT and CDR2 is FQNNGV. V lost 5 bases, J lost 6 bases, and 20 bases lay in between. The CDR3 DNA reads TGTGCCAGCAGCGCGAGTACAGGGCCCTTAGGCGAGCAGTACTTC. It codes for CASSASTGPLGEQYF. Looking up the rest from reference TRBV11-2 and TRBJ2-7 gives the full variable domain: EAGVAQSPRYKIIEKRQSVAFWCNPISGHATLYWYQQILGQGPKLLIQFQNNGVVDDSQLPKDRFSAERLKGVDSTLKIQPAKLEDSAVYLCASSASTGPLGEQYFGPGTRLTVT.

The chain has TRBV5-4 and TRBJ2-3; D is ambiguous. CDR3 length: 13 residues. V was clipped by 0 bases and J by 3 bases, with 5 bases between them. Germline CDR1 reads SGHNT; CDR2 reads YYREEE (reference sequence). The DNA of the CDR3 is TGTGCCAGCAGCTTGGATAGAACAGATACGCAGTATTTT. Residues: CASSLDRTDTQYF.

The genes are TRBV27 and TRBJ1-1, with 7 nucleotides matching TRBD1. The CDR3 runs to 15 residues. V shed 7 bases and J 0 bases; nucleotides not matched to a gene: 8. The germline gives CDR1 MNHEY, CDR2 SMNVEV (reference sequence). The CDR3 region is CASMGAGGLNTEAFF. The CDR3 coding sequence is TGTGCCAGCATGGGGGCAGGGGGGCTGAACACTGAAGCTTTCTTT.

J is TRBJ1-2 and V is TRBV28, with D hard to call. Germline lookup yields CDR1 MDHEN and CDR2 SYDVKM. This CDR3 has 13 amino acids. Trimming pared 7 bases from V and 4 bases from J, leaving 13 bases between. In DNA form, the CDR3 reads TGTGCCAGCACCCTTTACGGGGTCTATGGCTACACCTTC. This encodes CASTLYGVYGYTF.

The chain recombines TRBV28 with TRBJ2-7, with D maybe TRBD1 (6 bases). The germline CDR1 and CDR2 sequences are MDHEN and SYDVKM. V was pared by 3 bases and J by 2 bases, with 14 bases between. The CDR3 consists of 15 residues. In DNA, the CDR3 is TGTGCCAGCAGTTTGGGGGCCAGCTCACCCTACGAGCAGTACTTC. Translating gives CASSLGASSPYEQYF.